The T cell receptor beta chain described here comes from a study of blood T cell repertoires in COVID-19. Study summary: COVID-19 samples from acute and convalescent phases originated in the United States, Italy and Spain. In each case, the material was cDNA or gDNA derived from T cells, B-cell-depleted T cells, or PBMCs.

Authors' data handling: Reference gene primer amplification gave nucleated cell count estimates. The data were produced by immunoSEQ multiplex PCR, yet TCRdb's version contains in-frame clones alone and is incomplete. For V, J and clone size, that table is used; D and trimming come from the DNA. The sample gives hundreds of thousands of clones, 65% to 90% of which show up once; more than 10% is in the top ten. This clone was seen once. CDR3 length: 16 amino acids. V lost 4 bases and J lost 4, with 20 bases in between. Germline V gene data show CDR1 as LGHDT and CDR2 as YNNKEL (reference sequence). The sample consisted of peripheral blood. This TCR was recovered from a human donor in a cohort sampled during active COVID-19. The chain employs TRBV3-1 (or the pseudogene TRBV3-2) and TRBJ2-7; perhaps TRBD2 as D (6 bases). CDR3 DNA: TGTGCCAGCAGCCCGGTAGCTGGAGGGCCGGTGTACGAGCAGTACTTC. Translated, it gives CASSPVAGGPVYEQYF.